What follows is one TCR beta chain and its context. Its antigen remains unknown. The data stem from a study of shared clonotypes between healthy human individuals. General study findings and limits: Rarefaction indicated that sorted-subset sequencing remained incomplete although depth was large. Collection of samples was limited to blood; tissue repertoires likely differ.

Assay used: immunoSEQ multiplex PCR; TCRdb lists only in-frame clones, some missing. The repertoire holds around 700,000 clones, 60% to 75% seen once, with around 2% in the top ten. All of the donors resided in Nashville, Tennessee, and each was a Caucasian adult. The CDR3 has 14 residues. Per the germline V gene, CDR1 is GTSNPN and CDR2 is SVGIG (reference sequence). J lost 6 bases, V lost 0 bases, and 5 bases had no gene match. Sequenced sample: memory CD4+ T cells sorted from blood. The subset is: CD45RA-negative fraction. V gene TRBV30 combines with J gene TRBJ1-5; TRBD1 aligns across 7 bases. The TCR comes from a woman aged 30 to 39 in good health. The CDR3 nucleotides read TGTGCCTGGAGTGTACAGGGGACGGGTCAGCCCCAGCATTTT. This codes for CAWSVQGTGQPQHF.